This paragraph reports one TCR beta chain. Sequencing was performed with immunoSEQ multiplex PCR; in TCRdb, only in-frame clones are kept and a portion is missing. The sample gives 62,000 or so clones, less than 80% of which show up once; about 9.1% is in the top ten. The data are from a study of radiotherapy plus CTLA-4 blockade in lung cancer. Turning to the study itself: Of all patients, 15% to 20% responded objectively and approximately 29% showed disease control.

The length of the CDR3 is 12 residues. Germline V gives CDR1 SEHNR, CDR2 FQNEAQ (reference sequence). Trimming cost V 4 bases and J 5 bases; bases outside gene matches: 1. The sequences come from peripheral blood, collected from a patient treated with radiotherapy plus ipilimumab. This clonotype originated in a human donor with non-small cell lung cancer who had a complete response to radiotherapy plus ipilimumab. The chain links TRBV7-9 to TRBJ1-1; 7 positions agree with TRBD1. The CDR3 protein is CASSSGGTEAFF. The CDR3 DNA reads TGTGCCAGCAGCTCAGGGGGGACTGAAGCTTTCTTT.